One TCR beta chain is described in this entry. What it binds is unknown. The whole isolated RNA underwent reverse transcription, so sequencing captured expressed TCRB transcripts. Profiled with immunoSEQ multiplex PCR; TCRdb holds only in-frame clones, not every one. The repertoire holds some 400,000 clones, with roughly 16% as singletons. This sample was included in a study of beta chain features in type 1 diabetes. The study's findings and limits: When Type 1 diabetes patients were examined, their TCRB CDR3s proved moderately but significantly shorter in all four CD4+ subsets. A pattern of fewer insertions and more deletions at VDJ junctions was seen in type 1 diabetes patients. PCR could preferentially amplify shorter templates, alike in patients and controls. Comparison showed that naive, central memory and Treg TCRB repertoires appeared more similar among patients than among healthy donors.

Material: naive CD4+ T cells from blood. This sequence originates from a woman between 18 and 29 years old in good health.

CDR3 amino acids: CASSFDREETQYF. The CDR3 DNA sequence: TGTGCCAGCAGCTTCGACAGGGAAGAGACCCAGTACTTC. This rearrangement joins TRBV7-3 to TRBJ2-5; TRBD1 matches 7 bases. Trimming removed 3 bases from V and 3 bases from J; junction bases left unmatched: 1. The germline V gene encodes CDR1 SGHTA and CDR2 FQGTGA. The CDR3 runs 13 residues.